The 10 T cell receptor beta chains below were found in one sample sequenced in a study of blood T cells in healthy people across ages. Then a second PCR, running about 7 to 11 cycles, was carried out with a sample-barcoded 5' primer and a J-beta primer mix. TCRdb re-called the 5' RACE reads with MiXCR, one entry per CDR3 protein. Of 600,000 or so distinct CDR3 sequences listed, around a fifth are singletons. Sequencing was done on a sample of blood. The receptors shown here come from a man between 65 and 85 years old in good health.

The chain uses TRBV28 and TRBJ2-5, with D possibly matching TRBD2 (6 bases). The CDR3 runs to 16 residues. V gave up 5 bases and J gave up 4 bases, with 20 bases separating them. The germline gives CDR1 MDHEN, CDR2 SYDVKM. The CDR3 nucleotides are TGTGCCAGCAGTACGCGGGACCCCGTACCGGGAGAGACCCAGTACTTC. It translates to CASSTRDPVPGETQYF. Filled out from reference TRBV28 and TRBJ2-5, the complete variable domain reads DVKVTQSSRYLVKRTGEKVFLECVQDMDHENMFWYRQDPGLGLRLIYFSYDVKMKEKGDIPEGYSVSREKKERFSLILESASTNQTSMYLCASSTRDPVPGETQYFGPGTRLLVL.

The chain has TRBV3-1 and TRBJ1-2; tentatively, D is TRBD1 (6 bases). This CDR3 is 15 amino acids long. Trimming cost V 2 bases and J 4 bases, with 14 bases left between them. The germline gives CDR1 LGHDT, CDR2 YNNKEL (reference sequence). The DNA for the CDR3 is TGTGCCAGCAGCCAATCCCAGGGGTCTCTCTATGGCTACACCTTC. Amino acids: CASSQSQGSLYGYTF.

This clonotype was counted only a few times. The junction and the germline gene differ at one end; a read error may be behind it. The V and J genes are TRBV7-2 and TRBJ2-5, with 10 positions matching TRBD1. The length of the CDR3 is 16 residues. Germline V gene sequence: CDR1 SGHTA, CDR2 FQGNSA. CDR3 in DNA: TGTGCCTGCAGCTTAGCAGGGACAGGGGCCAGAAAGACCCAGTACTTC. This translates into CACSLAGTGARKTQYF. The variable domain in full, completed from reference TRBV7-2 and TRBJ2-5, reads GAGVSQSPSNKVTEKGKDVELRCDPISGHTALYWYRQSLGQGLEFLIYFQGNSAPDKSGLPSDRFSAERTGGSVSTLTIQRTQQEDSAVYLCACSLAGTGARKTQYFGPGTRLLVL.

This clonotype was seen ten or more times. The chain links TRBV14 to TRBJ1-2; the D is unclear. The V gene lost 3 bases and the J gene lost 7 bases, with 6 bases spanning the gap. The CDR3 is 11 amino acids. Germline-derived CDR1 and CDR2 are SGHDN and FVKESK. The CDR3 coding sequence is TGTGCCAGCAGCCACACGGGTGGCTACACCTTC. Its translation: CASSHTGGYTF. Complete variable domain (other parts from reference TRBV14 and TRBJ1-2): EAGVTQFPSHSVIEKGQTVTLRCDPISGHDNLYWYRRVMGKEIKFLLHFVKESKQDESGMPNNRFLAERTGGTYSTLKVQPAELEDSGVYFCASSHTGGYTFGSGTRLTVV.

The chain uses TRBV20-1 and TRBJ2-1, with D tentatively TRBD1 (6 bases). Gene TRBJ2-7 matches the end of the DNA better, so the J call may be wrong. This CDR3 contains 12 residues. Germline loops: CDR1 DFQATT, CDR2 SNEGSKA (reference sequence). The CDR3 bases are TGCAGTGCTAGAGGCCAGGGGATCGAGCAGTACTTC. Encoded protein: CSARGQGIEQYF.

The sample holds many counts of this clonotype. CDR3: CASSLELAGETQYF. In nucleotides, the CDR3 is TGTGCCAGCAGCTTAGAACTAGCAGGCGAGACCCAGTACTTC. The chain couples TRBV7-2 to TRBJ2-5; tentatively, D is TRBD2 (6 bases). Germline CDR1 and CDR2: SGHTA and FQGNSA. V lost 1 base and J lost 5, with 11 bases in between. The CDR3 length is 14 residues.

At least ten counts were recorded for this clonotype. This sequence joins TRBV10-2 and TRBJ2-3, with 7 bases matching TRBD1. The junction had 7 bases not matched to a gene; V was cut back by 8 bases and J by 5 bases. The CDR3 has 13 amino acids. In germline, CDR1 is WSHSY, CDR2 SAAADI. CDR3: CASWDSLGDTQYF. CDR3 bases: TGCGCCAGCTGGGACAGCCTGGGAGATACGCAGTATTTT.

This clonotype was counted ten times or more. V is TRBV5-1 and J is TRBJ1-4; TRBD1 is a possible D gene (6 bases). Trimming removed 5 bases from V and 6 bases from J, with 11 bases in between. Germline CDR1 SGHRS, CDR2 YFSETQ. There are 13 residues in the CDR3. The DNA of the CDR3 is TGCGCCAGCAGTCCGGGACAAGATGAAAAACTGTTTTTT. It yields the protein CASSPGQDEKLFF.

This chain uses TRBV12-3 or TRBV12-4 with TRBJ2-4; 10 bases are shared with TRBD1. This CDR3 region has 16 residues. V lost 0 bases to trimming and J lost 9 bases; unmatched junction nucleotides: 8. CDR3 DNA sequence: TGTGCCAGCAGTTTAGCGCGGGGGACAGGGGAGCGCATTCAGTACTTC. Its translation is CASSLARGTGERIQYF.

The sample holds a few counts of this clonotype. The chain is built from TRBV12-3 or TRBV12-4 and TRBJ2-7; the D gene could be TRBD1 or TRBD2 (5 bases each). Between the trimmed V and J ends, which lost 1 base and 3 bases, there was a span of 13 bases. This CDR3 has 15 amino acids. CDR3 protein: CASSLGPGTVYEQYF. CDR3 nucleotide sequence: TGTGCCAGCAGTTTAGGCCCCGGGACGGTCTACGAGCAGTACTTC.